What follows describes a single T cell receptor beta chain. This record belongs to a study of T cell changes during pregnancy in multiple sclerosis. The assay was immunoSEQ multiplex PCR, and TCRdb's table has in-frame clones only and misses some. The sample has about 68,000 clones, approximately 90% seen once; the top ten hold approximately 1.5%. After removal of 7 bases from V and 2 bases from J, the junction contained 8 bases not matched to a gene. The CDR3 spans 15 residues. Germline CDR1 reads SQVTM; CDR2 reads ANQGSEA. The V and J genes are TRBV29-1 and TRBJ2-3; 11 bases agree with TRBD2. This clonotype was sampled from a female donor with multiple sclerosis, enrolled in a pregnancy study. Sample: peripheral blood, taken in the third trimester of pregnancy. The CDR3 sequence: CSGKLAGAPTDTQYF. The DNA for the CDR3 is TGCAGCGGAAAACTAGCGGGGGCCCCCACAGATACGCAGTATTTT.